This T cell receptor (beta chain) was captured in a study of cytomegalovirus exposure and HLA in healthy donors. PCR used 60 Vbeta primers and 13 Jbeta primers. Original processing methods: Later work found tens of millions of unique TCR beta chains, with some 11 million shared. Generated by immunoSEQ multiplex PCR, the TCRdb table keeps only in-frame clones and is missing some. V and J calls and clone size follow that table, whereas D and trimming were derived from the DNA. In the table there are about 190,000 clones, around 75% of which are singletons. Study-level results: Later analysis identified a missense DCLRE1C variant that was linked to TCR beta V- and J-gene trimming. A further, later analysis showed that HLA-associated TCR beta chains (compared with equally common others) were more clonally expanded. DRB1 showed the most TCR associations and HLA-C the fewest in a later analysis, as rates varied by HLA locus.

Germline lookup yields CDR1 MNHNY and CDR2 SVGAGI (reference sequence). V lost 3 bases to trimming and J lost 1 base, with 15 bases between them. This CDR3 comprises 16 residues. On this clone: What it binds is not known.

This TCR came from a woman aged 25 to 45 in good health and CMV-seropositive. Input material: PBMCs. The chain has TRBV6-6 and TRBJ2-5; TRBD1 is a possible D gene (6 bases). The CDR3 DNA reads TGTGCCAGCAGTTATGATAACGCAGGGGCCCAAGAGACCCAGTACTTC. As protein: CASSYDNAGAQETQYF.